This TCR beta chain was sequenced for a study of regulatory T cells in long-lasting Graves disease. CDR1 is SNHLY and CDR2 is FYNNEI in the germline V gene. The CDR3 spans 15 residues. Trimming at V came to 2 bases and at J to 2 bases, leaving 2 bases not matched to a gene. Noted time point: newly diagnosed GD, antithyroid drugs for less than 3 months. There was RNA extracted from PBMCs, and the TCR library was made from it. Assembly of TCR beta libraries relied on iRepertoire HTBI primers together with Arm-PCR of CDR3 regions. From the multiplex PCR reads, TCRdb called clonotypes with MiXCR, one entry per CDR3 protein. The table lists about 460,000 distinct CDR3 sequences, approximately 14% of them singletons. This clonotype was detected many times. These sequences were also reported in another study, on T cells in Graves' hyperthyroidism and ophthalmopathy. As reported in that work: Uncontrolled infection, other autoimmune disease, pregnancy and lactation each barred patients from inclusion.

This specimen consisted of peripheral blood mononuclear cells (PBMCs), obtained at new diagnosis, from a patient treated with antithyroid drugs. This receptor was taken from a woman in her 50s with Graves disease. This chain links TRBV2 with TRBJ2-7; TRBD1 aligns across 11 bases. CDR3 in amino acids: CASSELGQGAYEQYF. The CDR3 nucleotides read TGTGCCAGCAGTGAACTGGGACAGGGGGCCTACGAGCAGTACTTC.